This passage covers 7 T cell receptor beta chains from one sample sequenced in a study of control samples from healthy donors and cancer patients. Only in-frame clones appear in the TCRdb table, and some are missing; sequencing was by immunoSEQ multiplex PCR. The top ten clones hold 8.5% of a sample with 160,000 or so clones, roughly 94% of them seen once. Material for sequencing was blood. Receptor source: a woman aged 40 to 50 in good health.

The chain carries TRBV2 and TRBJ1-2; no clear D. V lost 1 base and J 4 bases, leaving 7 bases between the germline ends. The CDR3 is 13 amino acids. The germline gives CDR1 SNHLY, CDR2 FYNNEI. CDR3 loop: CASSEGGSYGYTF. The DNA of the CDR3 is TGTGCCAGCAGTGAAGGTGGATCCTATGGCTACACCTTC.

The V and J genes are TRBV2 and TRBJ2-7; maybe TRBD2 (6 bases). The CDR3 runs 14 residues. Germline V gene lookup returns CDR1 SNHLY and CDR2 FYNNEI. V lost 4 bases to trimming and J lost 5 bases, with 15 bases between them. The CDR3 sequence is CASSGGDSRNEQYF. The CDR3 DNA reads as TGTGCCAGCAGTGGGGGGGATTCTCGGAACGAGCAGTACTTC.

CDR3 residues: CASSFEVIYEQYF. In DNA, the CDR3 is TGTGCCAGCAGTTTTGAGGTCATCTACGAGCAGTACTTC. The chain carries TRBV12-3 or TRBV12-4 and TRBJ2-7, with no clear D. V gave up 3 bases and J gave up 3 bases, with 9 bases separating them. The CDR3 has 13 residues.

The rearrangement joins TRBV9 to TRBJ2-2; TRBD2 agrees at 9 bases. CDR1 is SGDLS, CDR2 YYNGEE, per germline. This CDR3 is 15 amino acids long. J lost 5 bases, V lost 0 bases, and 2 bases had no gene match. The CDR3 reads CASSVGGGATGELFF. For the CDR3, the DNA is TGTGCCAGCAGCGTAGGCGGGGGGGCAACCGGGGAGCTGTTTTTT.

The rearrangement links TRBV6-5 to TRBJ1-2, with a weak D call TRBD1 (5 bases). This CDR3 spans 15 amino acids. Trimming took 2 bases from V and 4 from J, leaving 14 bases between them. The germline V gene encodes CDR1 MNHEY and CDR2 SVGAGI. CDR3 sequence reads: CASSYTQTVRYGYTF. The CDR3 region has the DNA TGTGCCAGCAGTTACACTCAGACAGTGCGCTATGGCTACACCTTC.

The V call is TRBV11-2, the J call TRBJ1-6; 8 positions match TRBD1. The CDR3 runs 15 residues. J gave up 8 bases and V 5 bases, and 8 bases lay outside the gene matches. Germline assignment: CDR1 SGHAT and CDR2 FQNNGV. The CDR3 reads CASSPGGEWDSPLHF. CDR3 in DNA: TGTGCCAGCAGCCCAGGGGGCGAGTGGGATTCACCCCTCCACTTT. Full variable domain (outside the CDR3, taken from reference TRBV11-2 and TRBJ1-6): EAGVAQSPRYKIIEKRQSVAFWCNPISGHATLYWYQQILGQGPKLLIQFQNNGVVDDSQLPKDRFSAERLKGVDSTLKIQPAKLEDSAVYLCASSPGGEWDSPLHFGNGTRLTVT.

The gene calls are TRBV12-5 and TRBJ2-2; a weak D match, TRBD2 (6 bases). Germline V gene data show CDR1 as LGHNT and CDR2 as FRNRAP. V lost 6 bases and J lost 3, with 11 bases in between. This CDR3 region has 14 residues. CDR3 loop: CASGTGEHTGELFF. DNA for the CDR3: TGTGCTAGTGGAACGGGAGAGCACACCGGGGAGCTGTTTTTT. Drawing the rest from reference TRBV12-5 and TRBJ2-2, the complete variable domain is DARVTQTPRHKVTEMGQEVTMRCQPILGHNTVFWYRQTMMQGLELLAYFRNRAPLDDSGMPKDRFSAEMPDATLATLKIQPSEPRDSAVYFCASGTGEHTGELFFGEGSRLTVL.